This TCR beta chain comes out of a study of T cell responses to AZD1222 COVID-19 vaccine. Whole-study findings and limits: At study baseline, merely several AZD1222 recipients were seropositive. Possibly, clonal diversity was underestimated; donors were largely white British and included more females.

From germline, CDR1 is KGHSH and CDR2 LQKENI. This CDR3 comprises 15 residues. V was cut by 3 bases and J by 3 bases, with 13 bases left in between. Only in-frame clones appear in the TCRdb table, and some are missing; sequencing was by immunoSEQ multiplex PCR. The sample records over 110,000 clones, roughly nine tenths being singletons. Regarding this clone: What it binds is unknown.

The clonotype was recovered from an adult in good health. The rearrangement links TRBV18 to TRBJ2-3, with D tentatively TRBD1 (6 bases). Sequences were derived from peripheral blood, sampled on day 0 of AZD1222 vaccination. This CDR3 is CASSPDIGGTDTQYF. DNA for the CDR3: TGTGCCAGCTCACCCGACATAGGGGGTACAGATACGCAGTATTTT.